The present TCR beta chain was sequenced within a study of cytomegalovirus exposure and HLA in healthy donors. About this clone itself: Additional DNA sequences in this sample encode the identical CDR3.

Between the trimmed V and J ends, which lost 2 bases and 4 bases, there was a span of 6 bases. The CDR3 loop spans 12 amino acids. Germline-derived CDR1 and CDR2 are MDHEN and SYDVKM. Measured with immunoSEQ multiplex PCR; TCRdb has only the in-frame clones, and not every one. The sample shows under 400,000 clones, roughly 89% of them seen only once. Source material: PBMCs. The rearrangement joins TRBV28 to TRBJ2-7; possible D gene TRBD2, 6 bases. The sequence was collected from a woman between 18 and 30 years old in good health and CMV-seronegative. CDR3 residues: CASSLGGYEQYF. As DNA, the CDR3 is TGTGCCAGCAGTTTAGGAGGGTACGAGCAGTACTTC.